This T cell receptor (beta chain) is from a study of Graves' ophthalmopathy and Graves' hyperthyroidism. There are many counts of this clonotype. Its antigen is unknown. Points from the study as a whole: In separating ophthalmopathy from stable hyperthyroidism, a 13-signature model achieved 87.88% sensitivity and around 80% specificity. Thyroid clonotypes that were expanded above 0.001 frequency mostly also appeared in blood.

The CDR3 extends over 12 amino acids. V lost 5 bases to trimming and J lost 13 bases, with 12 bases between them. Per the germline V gene, CDR1 is SEHNR and CDR2 is FQNEAQ (reference sequence). TCR beta CDR3 regions were amplified from RNA transcripts. The first-round RT-PCR employed HTBI primers together with the Qiagen OneStep RT-PCR kit. A multiplex PCR was then performed as the second round. MiXCR was run by TCRdb on the multiplex PCR reads, yielding one entry per CDR3 protein. Of hundreds of thousands of distinct CDR3 sequences in the sample, 20% to 25% are singletons; the top ten hold around 3.2%.

The chain combines TRBV7-9 with TRBJ1-6; D remains unclear. Sequenced sample: peripheral blood. This clonotype was obtained from a woman aged 18-35 years with stable Graves' hyperthyroidism. CDR3 protein: CASSLTDLPLHF. CDR3 DNA: TGTGCCAGCAGCCTGACGGACTTGCCCCTCCACTTT.